The TCR beta chain under discussion was sequenced for a study of CD8 T cells in Susac syndrome. Sequencing of TCR beta was performed on blood CD8+ T cells and on blood CD4+ T cells. As controls, healthy donors matched for age and sex were used. TEMRA cells underwent FACS enrichment and CD8+ and CD4+ T cells underwent negative isolation. cDNA came from about 0.5 to 1 ug RNA primed by random hexamers. Amplification of TCR beta CDR3 used immunoSEQ multiplex PCR across 54 Vbeta and 13 Jbeta. TCRdb ran MiXCR on the immunoSEQ multiplex PCR reads and lists one entry per CDR3 protein. The sample records about 210,000 distinct CDR3 sequences, over 85% being singletons. J lost 4 bases, V lost 2 bases, and 10 bases had no gene match. The CDR3 runs 17 residues. Germline V gene sequence: CDR1 SGHTA, CDR2 FQGNSA.

This TCR came from a human donor in good health. The sequenced material came from CD4+ T cells from PBMCs. The chain links TRBV7-2 to TRBJ1-2, with 10 bases matching TRBD1. DNA of the CDR3: TGTGCCAGCAGCTTACTTCCCCCGGGACAGGGGTCCTATGGCTACACCTTC. Protein product: CASSLLPPGQGSYGYTF.